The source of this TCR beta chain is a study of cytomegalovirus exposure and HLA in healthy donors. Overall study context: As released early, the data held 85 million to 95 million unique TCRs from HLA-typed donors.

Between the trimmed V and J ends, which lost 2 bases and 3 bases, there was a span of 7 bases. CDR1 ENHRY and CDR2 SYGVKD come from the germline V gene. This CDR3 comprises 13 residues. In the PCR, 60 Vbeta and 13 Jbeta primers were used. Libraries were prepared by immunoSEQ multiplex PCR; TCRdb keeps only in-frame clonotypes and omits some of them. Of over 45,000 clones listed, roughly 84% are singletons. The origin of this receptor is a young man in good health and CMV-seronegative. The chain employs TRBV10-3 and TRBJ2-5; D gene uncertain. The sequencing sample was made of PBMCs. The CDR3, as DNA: TGTGCCATCAGTGAGGTGCGAGAAGAGACCCAGTACTTC. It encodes CAISEVREETQYF.